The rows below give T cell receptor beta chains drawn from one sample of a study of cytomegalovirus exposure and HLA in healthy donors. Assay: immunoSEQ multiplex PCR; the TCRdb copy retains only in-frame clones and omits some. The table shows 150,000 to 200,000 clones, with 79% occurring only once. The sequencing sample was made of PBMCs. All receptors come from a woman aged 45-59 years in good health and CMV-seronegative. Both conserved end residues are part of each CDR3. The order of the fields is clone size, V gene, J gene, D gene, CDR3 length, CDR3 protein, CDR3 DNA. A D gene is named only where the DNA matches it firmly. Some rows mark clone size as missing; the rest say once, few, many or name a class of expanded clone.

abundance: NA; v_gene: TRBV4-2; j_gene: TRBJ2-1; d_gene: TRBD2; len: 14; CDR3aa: CASSGTSGDNEQFF; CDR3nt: TGTGCCAGCAGCGGGACTAGCGGTGACAATGAGCAGTTCTTC
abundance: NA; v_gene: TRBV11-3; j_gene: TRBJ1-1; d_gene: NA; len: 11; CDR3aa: CAGGWGTEAFF; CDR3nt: TGTGCCGGGGGGTGGGGCACTGAAGCTTTCTTT
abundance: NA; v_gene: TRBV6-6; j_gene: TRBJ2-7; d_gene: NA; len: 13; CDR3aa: CASSPRGEDEQYF; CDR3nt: TGTGCCAGCAGCCCCCGCGGGGAGGACGAGCAGTACTTC
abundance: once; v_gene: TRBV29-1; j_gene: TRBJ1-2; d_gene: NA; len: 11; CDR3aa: CSSETRYGYTF; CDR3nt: TGCAGCTCTGAGACTAGGTACGGCTACACCTTC
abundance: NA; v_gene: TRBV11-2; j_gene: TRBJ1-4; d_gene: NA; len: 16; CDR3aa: CASSFTRRETNEKLFF; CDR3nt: TGTGCCAGCAGCTTCACCCGGCGGGAGACTAATGAAAAACTGTTTTTT
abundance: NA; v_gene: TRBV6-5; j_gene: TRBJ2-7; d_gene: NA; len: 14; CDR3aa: CASSNQQSSYEQYF; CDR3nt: TGTGCCAGCAGTAACCAACAGAGCTCCTACGAGCAGTACTTC
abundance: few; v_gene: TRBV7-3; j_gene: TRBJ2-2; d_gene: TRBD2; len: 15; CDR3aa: CASSFGASGVGELFF; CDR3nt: TGTGCCAGCAGCTTCGGGGCTAGCGGGGTCGGGGAGCTGTTTTTT
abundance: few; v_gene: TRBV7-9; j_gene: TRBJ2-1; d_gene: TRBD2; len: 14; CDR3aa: CASSSPSGTSEQFF; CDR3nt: TGTGCCAGCAGCTCTCCTAGCGGGACTAGTGAGCAGTTCTTC
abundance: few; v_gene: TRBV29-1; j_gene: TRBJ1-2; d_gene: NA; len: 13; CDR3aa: CSVEVPGRNGYTF; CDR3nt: TGCAGCGTTGAGGTTCCAGGAAGGAATGGCTACACCTTC
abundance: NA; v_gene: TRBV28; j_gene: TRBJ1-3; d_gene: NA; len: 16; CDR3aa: CASSPDRHSSGNTIYF; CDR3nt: TGTGCCAGCAGTCCCGACAGGCACAGCTCTGGAAACACCATATATTTT
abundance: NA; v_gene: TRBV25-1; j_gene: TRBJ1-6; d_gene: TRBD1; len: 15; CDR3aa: CASTTKDRASSPLHF; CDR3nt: TGTGCCAGCACCACAAAAGACAGGGCGAGTTCACCCCTCCACTTT
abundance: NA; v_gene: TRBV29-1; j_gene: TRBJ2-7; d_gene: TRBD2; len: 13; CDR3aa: CSVVELASVEQYF; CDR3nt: TGCAGCGTTGTGGAACTAGCGTCCGTCGAGCAGTACTTC
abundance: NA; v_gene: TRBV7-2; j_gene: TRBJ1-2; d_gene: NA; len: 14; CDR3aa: CASSPGGGYYGYTF; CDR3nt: TGTGCCAGCAGCCCAGGAGGAGGGTACTATGGCTACACCTTC
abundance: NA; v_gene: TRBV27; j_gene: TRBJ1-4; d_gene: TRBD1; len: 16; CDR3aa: CASSLRQGAANEKLFF; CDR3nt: TGTGCCAGCAGTTTACGGCAGGGGGCAGCTAATGAAAAACTGTTTTTT
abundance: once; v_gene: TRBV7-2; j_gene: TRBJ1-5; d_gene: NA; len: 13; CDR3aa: CASSSDGSQPQHF; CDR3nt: TGTGCCAGCAGCTCTGACGGGAGTCAGCCCCAGCATTTT
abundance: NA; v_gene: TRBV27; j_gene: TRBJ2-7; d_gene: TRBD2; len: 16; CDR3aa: CASSLSLAGSLYEQYF; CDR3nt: TGTGCCAGCAGTTTATCACTAGCGGGGAGCCTCTACGAGCAGTACTTC
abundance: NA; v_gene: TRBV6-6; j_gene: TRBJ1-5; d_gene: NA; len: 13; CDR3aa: CASQGSGNQPQHF; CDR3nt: TGTGCCAGCCAGGGTTCGGGCAATCAGCCCCAGCATTTT
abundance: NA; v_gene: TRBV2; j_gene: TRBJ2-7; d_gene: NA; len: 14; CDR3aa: CASTREQGAHEQYF; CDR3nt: TGTGCCAGCACCCGAGAACAGGGTGCGCACGAGCAGTACTTC
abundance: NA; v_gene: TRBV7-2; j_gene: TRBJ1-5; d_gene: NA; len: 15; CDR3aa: CASSLARGSNQPQHF; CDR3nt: TGTGCCAGCAGCTTAGCACGGGGTAGCAATCAGCCCCAGCATTTT
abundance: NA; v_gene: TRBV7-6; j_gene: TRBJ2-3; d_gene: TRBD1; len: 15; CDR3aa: CASTLGTAYTDTQYF; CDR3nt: TGTGCCAGCACCCTCGGGACAGCGTACACAGATACGCAGTATTTT
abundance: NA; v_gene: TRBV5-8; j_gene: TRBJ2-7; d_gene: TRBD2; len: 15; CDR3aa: CASSPSLAGSDEQYF; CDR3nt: TGTGCCAGCAGCCCTTCCCTAGCGGGATCCGATGAGCAGTACTTC
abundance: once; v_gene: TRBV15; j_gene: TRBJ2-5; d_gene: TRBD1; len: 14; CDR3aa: CATSSEGGQGQQYF; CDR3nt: TGTGCCACCAGCAGTGAAGGCGGACAGGGCCAACAGTACTTC
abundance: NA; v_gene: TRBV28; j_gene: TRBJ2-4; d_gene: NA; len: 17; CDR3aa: CASSWEEPILAKNIQYF; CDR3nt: TGTGCCAGCAGTTGGGAGGAACCGATCCTAGCCAAAAACATTCAGTACTTC
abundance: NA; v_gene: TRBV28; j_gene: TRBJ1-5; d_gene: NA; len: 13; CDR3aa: CASAGFGNQPQHF; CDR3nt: TGTGCCAGTGCAGGATTTGGGAATCAGCCCCAGCATTTT
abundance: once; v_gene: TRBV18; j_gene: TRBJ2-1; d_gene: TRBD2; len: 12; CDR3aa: CASSPGLDEQFF; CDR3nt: TGTGCCAGCTCACCAGGACTAGATGAGCAGTTCTTC
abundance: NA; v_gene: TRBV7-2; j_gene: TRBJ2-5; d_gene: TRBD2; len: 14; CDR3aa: CASSLGRGGETQYF; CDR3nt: TGTGCCAGCAGCTTAGGACGCGGGGGTGAGACCCAGTACTTC
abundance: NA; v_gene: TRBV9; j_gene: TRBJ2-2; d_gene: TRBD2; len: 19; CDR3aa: CASSVDGLAGGPRTGELFF; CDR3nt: TGTGCCAGCAGCGTGGACGGACTAGCGGGGGGGCCGCGCACCGGGGAGCTGTTTTTT
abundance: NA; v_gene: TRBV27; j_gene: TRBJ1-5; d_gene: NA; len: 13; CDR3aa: CATEAGPGQPQHF; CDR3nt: TGTGCCACGGAGGCGGGGCCAGGCCAGCCCCAGCATTTT
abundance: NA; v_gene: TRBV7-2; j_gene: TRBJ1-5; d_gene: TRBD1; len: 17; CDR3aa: CASSLGGGQGVSQPQHF; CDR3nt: TGTGCCAGCAGCTTAGGGGGGGGACAGGGGGTGAGTCAGCCCCAGCATTTT
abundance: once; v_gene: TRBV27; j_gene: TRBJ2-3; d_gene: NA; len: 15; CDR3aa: CASSSSPRGTDTQYF; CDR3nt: TGTGCCAGCAGTTCATCCCCGCGGGGCACAGATACGCAGTATTTT
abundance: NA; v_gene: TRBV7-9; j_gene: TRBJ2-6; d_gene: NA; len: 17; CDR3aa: CASSLDRHLSGANVLTF; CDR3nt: TGTGCCAGCAGCTTAGATAGACATCTCTCTGGGGCCAACGTCCTGACTTTC
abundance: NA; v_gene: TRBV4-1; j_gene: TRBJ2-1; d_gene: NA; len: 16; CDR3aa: CASSQDSSASYNEQFF; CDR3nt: TGCGCCAGCAGCCAAGATTCTAGCGCCTCCTACAATGAGCAGTTCTTC
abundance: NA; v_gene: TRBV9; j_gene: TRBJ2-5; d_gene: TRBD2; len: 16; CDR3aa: CASSGLLAEPQETQYF; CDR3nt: TGTGCCAGCAGCGGACTGCTAGCGGAGCCCCAAGAGACCCAGTACTTC
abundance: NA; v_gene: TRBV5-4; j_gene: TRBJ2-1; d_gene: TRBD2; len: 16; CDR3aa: CASSSGTSGRFNEQFF; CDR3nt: TGTGCCAGCAGCAGCGGGACTAGCGGGAGGTTCAATGAGCAGTTCTTC
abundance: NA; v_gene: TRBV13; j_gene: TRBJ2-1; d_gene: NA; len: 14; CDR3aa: CASSSPTGENEQFF; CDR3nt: TGTGCCAGCAGCTCCCCCACGGGGGAGAATGAGCAGTTCTTC
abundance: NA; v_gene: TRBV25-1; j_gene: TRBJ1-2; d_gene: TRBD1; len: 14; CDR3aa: CATAADRLDYGYTF; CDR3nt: TGTGCCACAGCCGCGGACAGGTTGGACTATGGCTACACCTTC
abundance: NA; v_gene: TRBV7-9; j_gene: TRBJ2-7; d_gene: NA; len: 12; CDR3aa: CSSSLELYEQYF; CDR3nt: TGTTCCAGCAGCTTAGAACTCTACGAGCAGTACTTC
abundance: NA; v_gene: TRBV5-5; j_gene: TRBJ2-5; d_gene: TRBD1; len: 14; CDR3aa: CASSSDRGQETQYF; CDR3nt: TGTGCCAGCAGCTCTGACAGGGGTCAAGAGACCCAGTACTTC
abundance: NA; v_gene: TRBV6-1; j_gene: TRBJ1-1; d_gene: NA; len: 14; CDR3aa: CASSVQAPNTEAFF; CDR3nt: TGTGCCAGCAGTGTCCAGGCCCCGAACACTGAAGCTTTCTTT
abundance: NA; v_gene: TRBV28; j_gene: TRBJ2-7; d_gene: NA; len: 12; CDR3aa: CASSLIIYEQYF; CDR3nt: TGTGCCAGCAGTTTAATTATCTACGAGCAGTACTTC
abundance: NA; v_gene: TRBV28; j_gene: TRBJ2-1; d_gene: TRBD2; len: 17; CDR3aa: CASSLRLAGASRNEQFF; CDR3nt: TGTGCCAGCAGTTTGAGGCTAGCGGGAGCCTCACGAAATGAGCAGTTCTTC
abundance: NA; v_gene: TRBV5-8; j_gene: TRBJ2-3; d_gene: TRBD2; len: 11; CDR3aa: CASSEGTREHF; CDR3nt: TGTGCCAGCAGCGAAGGGACTAGGGAGCATTTT
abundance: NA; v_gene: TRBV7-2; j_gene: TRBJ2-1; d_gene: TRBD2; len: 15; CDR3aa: CASSKGLDVLGEQFF; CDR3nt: TGTGCCAGCAGCAAGGGACTAGACGTTCTGGGTGAGCAGTTCTTC
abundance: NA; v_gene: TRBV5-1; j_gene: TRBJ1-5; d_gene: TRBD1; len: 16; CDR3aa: CASSSGITGGAQPQHF; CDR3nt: TGCGCCAGCAGCTCGGGGATCACAGGGGGCGCGCAGCCCCAGCATTTT
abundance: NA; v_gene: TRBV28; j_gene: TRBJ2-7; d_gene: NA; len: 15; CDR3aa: CASSPRGARSYEQYF; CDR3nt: TGTGCCAGCAGCCCCCGGGGGGCCCGCTCCTACGAGCAGTACTTC
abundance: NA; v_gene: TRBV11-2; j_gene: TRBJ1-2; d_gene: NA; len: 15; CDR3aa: CASSSTEGVNYGYTF; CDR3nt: TGTGCCAGCAGCTCCACGGAGGGAGTTAACTATGGCTACACCTTC
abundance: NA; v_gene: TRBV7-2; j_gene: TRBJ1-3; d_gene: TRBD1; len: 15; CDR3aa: CASSSTGGYGNTIYF; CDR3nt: TGTGCCAGCAGCTCCACAGGGGGCTATGGAAACACCATATATTTT
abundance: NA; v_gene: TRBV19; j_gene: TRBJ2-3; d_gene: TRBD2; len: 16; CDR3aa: CASSIPLAGGKDTQYF; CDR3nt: TGTGCCAGTAGTATCCCCCTAGCGGGAGGTAAAGATACGCAGTATTTT
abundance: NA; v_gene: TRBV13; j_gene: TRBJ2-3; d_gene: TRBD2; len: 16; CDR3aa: CASSLGVAGNTDTQYF; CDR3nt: TGTGCCAGCAGCTTAGGGGTAGCGGGGAACACAGATACGCAGTATTTT
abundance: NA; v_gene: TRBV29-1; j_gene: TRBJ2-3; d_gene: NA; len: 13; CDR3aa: CSFEASSWDTQYF; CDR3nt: TGCAGCTTTGAGGCGTCTAGCTGGGATACGCAGTATTTT
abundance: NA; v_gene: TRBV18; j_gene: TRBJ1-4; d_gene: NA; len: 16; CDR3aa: CASSPSQTGKNEKLFF; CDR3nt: TGTGCCAGCTCACCAAGTCAGACAGGAAAGAATGAAAAACTGTTTTTT